This TCR beta chain is drawn from a study of blood T cell repertoires in COVID-19. The V gene's germline CDR1 is LNHDA and CDR2 SQIVND (reference sequence). V trimming: 0 bases; J trimming: 3 bases; junction bases outside the gene matches: 5. The CDR3 has 16 residues. Per the study methods: Amplification of reference gene primers provided the estimated nucleated cell counts. Only in-frame clones appear in the TCRdb table, and some are missing; sequencing was by immunoSEQ multiplex PCR. Clone size and the V and J calls come from that table; the DNA yielded D and trimming. The sample shows roughly 250,000 clones, 83% of them seen only once.

This receptor was taken from a man between 40 and 49 years old with active or convalescent COVID-19. Sequences were obtained from peripheral blood. The J gene is TRBJ1-1, the V gene TRBV19; 9 bases are shared with TRBD1. The CDR3 DNA reads as TGTGCCAGTAGTATAGAACAGGGGGCGGGAGACACTGAAGCTTTCTTT. Amino acids: CASSIEQGAGDTEAFF.